This T cell receptor (beta chain) was obtained from a study of CXCR3-negative and CXCR3-positive naive CD8 T cells. The study made its TRB cDNA libraries by 5' RACE, adding UMI labels. From the 5' RACE reads, TCRdb lists one entry per CDR3 protein and no DNA. The sample shows 100,000 to 150,000 distinct CDR3 sequences, and approximately 0.46% sits with its ten largest clones. A word on this clonotype: Its antigen is unidentified.

The CDR3 has 15 residues. The germline CDR1 and CDR2 sequences are MNHEY and SMNVEV (reference sequence). Findings of the study overall: Naive CXCR3-positive and CXCR3-negative cells shared TRBV-TRBJ usage; memory cells diverged.

This receptor was identified in a human donor in good health. Some clones in this sample may be carry-over from other donors' samples. The chain has TRBV27 and TRBJ2-7; absent DNA, TCRdb's TRBD1 call cannot be checked. The material sequenced was naive CXCR3- CD8+ T cells from blood. The subset denotes: CD45RO-CCR7+CD27+CD95- naive CD8+ T cells lacking CXCR3 (TNR3-). This CDR3 reads CASSATGGEALGEYF.